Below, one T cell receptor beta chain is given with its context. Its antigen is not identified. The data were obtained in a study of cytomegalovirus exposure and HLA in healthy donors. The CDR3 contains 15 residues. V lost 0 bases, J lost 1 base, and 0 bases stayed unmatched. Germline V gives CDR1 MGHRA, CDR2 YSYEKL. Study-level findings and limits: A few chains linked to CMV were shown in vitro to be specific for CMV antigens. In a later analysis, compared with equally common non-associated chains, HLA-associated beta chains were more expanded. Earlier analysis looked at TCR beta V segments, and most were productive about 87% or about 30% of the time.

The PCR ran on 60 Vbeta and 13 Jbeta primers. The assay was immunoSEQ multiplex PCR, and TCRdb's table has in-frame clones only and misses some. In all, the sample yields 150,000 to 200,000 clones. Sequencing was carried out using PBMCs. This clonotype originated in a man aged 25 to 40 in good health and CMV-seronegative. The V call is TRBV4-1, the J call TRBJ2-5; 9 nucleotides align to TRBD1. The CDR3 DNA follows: TGCGCCAGCAGCCAAGAGGACAGGGGCCAAGAGACCCAGTACTTC. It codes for CASSQEDRGQETQYF.